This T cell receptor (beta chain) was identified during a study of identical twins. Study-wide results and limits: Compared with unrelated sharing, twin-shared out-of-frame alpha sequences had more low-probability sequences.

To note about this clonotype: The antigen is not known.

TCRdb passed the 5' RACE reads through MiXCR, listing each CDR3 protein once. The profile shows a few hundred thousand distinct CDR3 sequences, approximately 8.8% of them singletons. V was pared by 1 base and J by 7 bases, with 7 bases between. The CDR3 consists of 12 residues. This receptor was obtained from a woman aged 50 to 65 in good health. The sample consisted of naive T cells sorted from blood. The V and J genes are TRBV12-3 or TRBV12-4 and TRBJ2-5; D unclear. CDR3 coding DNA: TGTGCCAGCAGTTTAGGCCGTGCGACCCAGTACTTC. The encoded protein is CASSLGRATQYF.